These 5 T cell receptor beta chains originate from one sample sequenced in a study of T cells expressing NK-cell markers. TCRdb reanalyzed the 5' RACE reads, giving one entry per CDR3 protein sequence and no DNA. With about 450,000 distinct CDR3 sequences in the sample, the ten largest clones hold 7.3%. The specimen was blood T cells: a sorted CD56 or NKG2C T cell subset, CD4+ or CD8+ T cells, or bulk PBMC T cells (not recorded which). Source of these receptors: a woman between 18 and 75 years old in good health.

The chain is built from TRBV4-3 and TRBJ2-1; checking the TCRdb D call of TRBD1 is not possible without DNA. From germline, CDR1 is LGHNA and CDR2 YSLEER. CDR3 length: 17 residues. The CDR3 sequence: CASSQDLGQVTYNEQFF.

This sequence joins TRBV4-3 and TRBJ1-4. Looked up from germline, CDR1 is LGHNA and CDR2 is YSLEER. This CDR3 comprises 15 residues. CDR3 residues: CASSQDQGLNEKLFF.

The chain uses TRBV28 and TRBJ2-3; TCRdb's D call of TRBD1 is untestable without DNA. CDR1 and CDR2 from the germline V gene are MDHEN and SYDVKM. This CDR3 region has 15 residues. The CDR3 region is CATLPRDRVTDTQYF.

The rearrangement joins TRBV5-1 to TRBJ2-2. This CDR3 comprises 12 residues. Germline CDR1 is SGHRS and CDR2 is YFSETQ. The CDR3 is CASSSYTGELFF. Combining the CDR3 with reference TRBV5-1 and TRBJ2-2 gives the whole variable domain KAGVTQTPRYLIKTRGQQVTLSCSPISGHRSVSWYQQTPGQGLQFLFEYFSETQRNKGNFPGRFSGRQFSNSRSEMNVSTLELGDSALYLCASSSYTGELFFGEGSRLTVL.

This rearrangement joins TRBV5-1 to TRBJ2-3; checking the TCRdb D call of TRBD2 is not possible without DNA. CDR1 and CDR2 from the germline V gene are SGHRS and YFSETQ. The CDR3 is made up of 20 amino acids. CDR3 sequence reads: CASRPAGTSGRRGGTDTQYF. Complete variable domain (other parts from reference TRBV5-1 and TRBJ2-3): KAGVTQTPRYLIKTRGQQVTLSCSPISGHRSVSWYQQTPGQGLQFLFEYFSETQRNKGNFPGRFSGRQFSNSRSEMNVSTLELGDSALYLCASRPAGTSGRRGGTDTQYFGPGTRLTVL.